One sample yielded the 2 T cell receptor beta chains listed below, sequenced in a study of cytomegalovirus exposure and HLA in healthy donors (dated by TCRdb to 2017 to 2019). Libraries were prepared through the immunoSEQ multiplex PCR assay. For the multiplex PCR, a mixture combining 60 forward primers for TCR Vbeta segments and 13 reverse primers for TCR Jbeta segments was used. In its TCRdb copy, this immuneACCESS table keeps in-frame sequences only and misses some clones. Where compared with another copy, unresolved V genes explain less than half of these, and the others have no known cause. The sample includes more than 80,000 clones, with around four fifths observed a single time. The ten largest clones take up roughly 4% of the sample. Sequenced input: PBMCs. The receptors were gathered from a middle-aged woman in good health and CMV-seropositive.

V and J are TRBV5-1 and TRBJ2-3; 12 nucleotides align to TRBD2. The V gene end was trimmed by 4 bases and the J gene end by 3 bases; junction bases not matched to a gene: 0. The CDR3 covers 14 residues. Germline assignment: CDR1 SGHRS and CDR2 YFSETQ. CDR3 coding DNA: TGCGCCAGCAGCGGGACTAGCGGGACAGATACGCAGTATTTT. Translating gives CASSGTSGTDTQYF. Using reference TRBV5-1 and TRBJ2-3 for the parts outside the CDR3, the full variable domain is KAGVTQTPRYLIKTRGQQVTLSCSPISGHRSVSWYQQTPGQGLQFLFEYFSETQRNKGNFPGRFSGRQFSNSRSEMNVSTLELGDSALYLCASSGTSGTDTQYFGPGTRLTVL.

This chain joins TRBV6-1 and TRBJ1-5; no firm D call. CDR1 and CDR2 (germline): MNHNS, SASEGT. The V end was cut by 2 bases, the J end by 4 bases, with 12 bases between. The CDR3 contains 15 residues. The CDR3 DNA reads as TGTGCCAGCAGTGAATCGGGTCGCCCTAATCAGCCCCAGCATTTT. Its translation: CASSESGRPNQPQHF.